The clone carrying this T cell receptor (beta chain) was found once. The antigen is unknown. This sample is drawn from a study of CD8+CD57+ T cells in acquired aplastic anemia. Across the study: Yields of DNA that came from sorted CD4+ and CD8+ cells averaged about 3.3 ug.

The sequenced patients had an expansion of CD8+CD57+ cells seen by flow cytometry. The patients, all of them, had severe acquired aplastic anemia. Profiles of TCR beta VDJ and CDR3 were generated from a genomic DNA template. TCRdb processed the reads anew with MiXCR; each CDR3 protein has one entry. The table shows about 160,000 distinct CDR3 sequences, with about 50% occurring only once. CDR1 is SQVTM and CDR2 is ANQGSEA in the germline V gene. This CDR3 spans 12 amino acids. Trimming took 1 base from V and 7 from J, leaving 10 bases between them. Study-wide results and caveats: Patients had fewer than 35 CD8+ CDR3 sequences in common with controls (the shared set). Any difference that existed in CD8+ Simpson's diversity between patients and controls was not significant.

The clonotype originates from a human donor with aplastic anemia. Specimen: sorted CD4+, CD8+, or CD8+CD57+ T cells (not recorded which) from PBMCs. The rearrangement uses TRBV29-1 and TRBJ1-2; D remains unclear. CDR3 coding DNA: TGCAGCGTTGAAGGTTCGGCAGGTGGCTACACCTTC. Translation gives CSVEGSAGGYTF.